This T cell receptor (beta chain) was sequenced during a study of T cells in Graves' hyperthyroidism and ophthalmopathy. Study-wide results and limits: Expanded thyroid clonotypes (above 0.001) were mostly also found in blood.

Worth noting for this clonotype: The antigen is unknown.

Researchers amplified the TCR beta CDR3 regions from RNA transcripts. During a first-round RT-PCR of the TCR CDR3, the HTBI primer set was used. TCRdb itself ran the multiplex PCR reads through MiXCR, one entry per CDR3 protein. This sample has a few hundred thousand distinct CDR3 sequences, with under 15% found just once. The CDR3 contains 19 residues. Germline loops: CDR1 SGHRS, CDR2 YFSETQ. V dropped 6 bases and J dropped 10; count of bases not matched to a gene: 23. The sequenced sample was blood. This TCR was sampled from a woman aged 25 to 39 with Graves' hyperthyroidism. The chain carries TRBV5-1 and TRBJ2-5; 14 nucleotides agree with TRBD2. CDR3 protein: CASKERTGTSGSGSWDQYF. The DNA of the CDR3 is TGCGCCAGCAAAGAGAGAACAGGGACTAGCGGGAGCGGGAGTTGGGACCAGTACTTC.